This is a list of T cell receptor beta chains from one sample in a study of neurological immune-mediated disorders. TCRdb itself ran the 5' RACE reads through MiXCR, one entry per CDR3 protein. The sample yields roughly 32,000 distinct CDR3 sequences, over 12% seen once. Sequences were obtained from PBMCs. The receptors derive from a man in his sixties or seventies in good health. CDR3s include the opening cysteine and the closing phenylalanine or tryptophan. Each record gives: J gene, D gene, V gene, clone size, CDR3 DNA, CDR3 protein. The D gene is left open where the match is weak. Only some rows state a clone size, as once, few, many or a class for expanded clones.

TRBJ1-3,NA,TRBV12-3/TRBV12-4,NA,TGTGCCAGCAGTGTCGGAGTCCGCATCTCTGGAAACACCATAGATTTT,CASSVGVRISGNTIDF
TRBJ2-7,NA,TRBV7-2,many,TGTGCCAGCAGCTTAATTGGCCAAGCCCCTGAGCAGTACTTC,CASSLIGQAPEQYF
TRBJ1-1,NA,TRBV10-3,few,TGTGCCATCAGTGTGGGTCCGATGAACACTGAAGCTTTCTTT,CAISVGPMNTEAFF
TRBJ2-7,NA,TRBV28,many,TGTGCCAGCAGTTTCCGTCATCTCCACTACGAGCAGTACTTC,CASSFRHLHYEQYF
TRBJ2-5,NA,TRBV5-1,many,TGCGCCAGCAGCATCCCGACAGGACTCCAAGAGACCCAGTACTTC,CASSIPTGLQETQYF
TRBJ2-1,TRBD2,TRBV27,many,TGTGCCAGCAGTTACCGAGGTCTAGCGGGAGGGAGCGAGCAGTTCTTC,CASSYRGLAGGSEQFF
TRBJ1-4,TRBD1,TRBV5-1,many,TGCGCCAGCAGCTCAGGGGGCAGGGGTGAAAAACTGTTTTTT,CASSSGGRGEKLFF
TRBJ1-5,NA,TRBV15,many,TGTGCCACCAGCGGAGATGAGGGACCCACCTTAGGGCCCCAGCATTTT,CATSGDEGPTLGPQHF
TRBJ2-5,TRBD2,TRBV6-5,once,TGTGCCAGCAGTTACACGGGGACTAGCGGGGAAGAGACCCAGTACTTC,CASSYTGTSGEETQYF
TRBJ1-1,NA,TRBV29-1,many,TGCAGCGTGGGAGCAGGGTGGGCTATGAACACTGAAGCTTTCTTT,CSVGAGWAMNTEAFF
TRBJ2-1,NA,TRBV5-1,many,TGCGCCAGCAGCTTGGCGGTATACAATGAGCAGTTCTTC,CASSLAVYNEQFF
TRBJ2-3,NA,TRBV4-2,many,TGTGCCAGCAGCCAGGGGGGGCCGGGTGCCGATACGCAGTATTTT,CASSQGGPGADTQYF
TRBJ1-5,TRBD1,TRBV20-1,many,TGCAGTGCTAGGGGACAGGGATATAGCAATCAGCCCCAGCATTTT,CSARGQGYSNQPQHF
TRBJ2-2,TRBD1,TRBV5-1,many,TGCGCCAGCAGCTTGGTGACAGGGGCGGTCGGGGAGCTGTTTTTT,CASSLVTGAVGELFF
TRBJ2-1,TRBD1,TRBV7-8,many,TGTGCCAGCAGCTTAGCGTTCATGGGGACAGGGGGATACAATGAGCAGTTCTTC,CASSLAFMGTGGYNEQFF
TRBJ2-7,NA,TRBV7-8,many,TGTGCCAGCAGCAACCGGGACCTCCCTACCTTCTACGAGCAGTACTTC,CASSNRDLPTFYEQYF